A selection of T cell receptor beta chains follows, all from one sample in a study of blood T cell repertoires in COVID-19. The repertoire was sequenced with immunoSEQ multiplex PCR; TCRdb's copy has only in-frame clones and lacks some. The sample contains around 65,000 clones, 70% to 85% of which appear only once. Sequenced material: peripheral blood. All receptors derive from a man in his fifties or sixties with acute or convalescent COVID-19. The CDR3 runs from the conserved cysteine through the conserved F or W. A D gene is named only where the DNA matches it firmly. Size tells how often a clone was seen (once, few, many) or the class of an expanded clone, and some rows leave it out.

J gene: TRBJ2-1
D gene: TRBD2
V gene: TRBV9
clone size: -
CDR3 protein: CASNPSGEPYNEQFF
CDR3 DNA: TGTGCCAGCAACCCTAGCGGAGAACCCTACAATGAGCAGTTCTTC

J gene: TRBJ1-5
D gene: TRBD1
V gene: TRBV10-3
clone size: -
CDR3 protein: CAISESGTVNQPQHF
CDR3 DNA: TGTGCCATCAGTGAGTCCGGGACAGTCAATCAGCCCCAGCATTTT

J gene: TRBJ2-5
D gene: TRBD1
V gene: TRBV9
clone size: -
CDR3 protein: CASSVEDRQETQYF
CDR3 DNA: TGTGCCAGCAGCGTAGAGGACAGGCAAGAGACCCAGTACTTC

J gene: TRBJ2-7
D gene: -
V gene: TRBV11-2
clone size: -
CDR3 protein: CASSLGSGYYEQYF
CDR3 DNA: TGTGCCAGCAGCTTAGGGTCGGGGTACTACGAGCAGTACTTC

J gene: TRBJ2-4
D gene: -
V gene: TRBV27
clone size: -
CDR3 protein: CASSPQGKNIQYF
CDR3 DNA: TGTGCCAGCAGTCCTCAGGGGAAGAACATTCAGTACTTC

J gene: TRBJ1-2
D gene: -
V gene: TRBV21-1
clone size: -
CDR3 protein: CASSKERQGACYGYTF
CDR3 DNA: TGTGCCAGCAGCAAAGAGAGACAGGGGGCTTGCTATGGCTACACCTTC

J gene: TRBJ2-7
D gene: -
V gene: TRBV28
clone size: -
CDR3 protein: CASSPSGEQYF
CDR3 DNA: TGTGCCAGCAGTCCTTCGGGGGAGCAGTACTTC

J gene: TRBJ2-7
D gene: -
V gene: TRBV30
clone size: -
CDR3 protein: CAWSVSGNHEQYF
CDR3 DNA: TGTGCCTGGAGTGTCTCGGGGAACCACGAGCAGTACTTC

J gene: TRBJ2-1
D gene: -
V gene: TRBV28
clone size: once
CDR3 protein: CASSSQASNEQFF
CDR3 DNA: TGTGCCAGCAGTTCTCAGGCTTCCAATGAGCAGTTCTTC

J gene: TRBJ2-2
D gene: TRBD2
V gene: TRBV29-1
clone size: -
CDR3 protein: CSVVFGASGYYTGELFF
CDR3 DNA: TGCAGCGTTGTATTTGGGGCTAGCGGTTATTACACCGGGGAGCTGTTTTTT

J gene: TRBJ1-2
D gene: -
V gene: TRBV19
clone size: -
CDR3 protein: CAGRANYGYTF
CDR3 DNA: TGTGCCGGCAGGGCCAACTATGGCTACACCTTC

J gene: TRBJ2-2
D gene: TRBD2
V gene: TRBV3-1/TRBV3-2
clone size: -
CDR3 protein: CASSQEAGGGELFF
CDR3 DNA: TGTGCCAGCAGCCAAGAGGCGGGGGGCGGGGAGCTGTTTTTT

J gene: TRBJ1-1
D gene: TRBD1
V gene: TRBV3-1/TRBV3-2
clone size: few
CDR3 protein: CASSFKGANTEAFF
CDR3 DNA: TGTGCCAGCAGCTTCAAGGGGGCGAACACTGAAGCTTTCTTT

J gene: TRBJ2-1
D gene: -
V gene: TRBV13
clone size: few
CDR3 protein: CASNTGWDEQFF
CDR3 DNA: TGTGCCAGTAATACAGGGTGGGATGAGCAGTTCTTC

J gene: TRBJ2-5
D gene: -
V gene: TRBV18
clone size: -
CDR3 protein: CASSPNDIPQETQYF
CDR3 DNA: TGTGCCAGCTCACCAAACGACATTCCCCAAGAGACCCAGTACTTC

J gene: TRBJ2-7
D gene: -
V gene: TRBV25-1
clone size: few
CDR3 protein: CASSDDSTYEQYF
CDR3 DNA: TGTGCCAGCAGTGATGACAGCACCTACGAGCAGTACTTC

J gene: TRBJ2-7
D gene: TRBD2
V gene: TRBV6-2/TRBV6-3
clone size: -
CDR3 protein: CASSWGLAGGAPYF
CDR3 DNA: TGTGCCAGCAGCTGGGGACTAGCGGGAGGGGCCCCGTACTTC

J gene: TRBJ1-6
D gene: -
V gene: TRBV25-1
clone size: -
CDR3 protein: CASRQGWYNNSPLHF
CDR3 DNA: TGTGCCAGCAGACAGGGATGGTACAATAATTCACCCCTCCACTTT

J gene: TRBJ2-1
D gene: TRBD1
V gene: TRBV7-9
clone size: -
CDR3 protein: CASSLDLSDQGVYEQFF
CDR3 DNA: TGTGCCAGCAGCCTGGATTTAAGCGATCAGGGGGTCTATGAGCAGTTCTTC

J gene: TRBJ1-2
D gene: -
V gene: TRBV2
clone size: few
CDR3 protein: CASRGRGEPYGYTF
CDR3 DNA: TGTGCCAGCCGTGGAAGGGGCGAACCCTATGGCTACACCTTC

J gene: TRBJ2-7
D gene: TRBD1
V gene: TRBV6-5
clone size: -
CDR3 protein: CASTYRTGAEQYF
CDR3 DNA: TGTGCCAGTACCTACAGGACAGGGGCCGAGCAGTACTTC

J gene: TRBJ2-2
D gene: TRBD1
V gene: TRBV7-2
clone size: -
CDR3 protein: CASSPRTGTNTGELFF
CDR3 DNA: TGTGCCAGCAGCCCCAGGACAGGGACGAACACCGGGGAGCTGTTTTTT

J gene: TRBJ2-5
D gene: -
V gene: TRBV5-1
clone size: -
CDR3 protein: CASSLSREETQYF
CDR3 DNA: TGCGCCAGCAGCTTAAGCAGGGAAGAGACCCAGTACTTC

J gene: TRBJ2-1
D gene: -
V gene: TRBV5-1
clone size: once
CDR3 protein: CASQGDAASYNEQFF
CDR3 DNA: TGCGCCAGCCAGGGTGACGCGGCCTCCTACAATGAGCAGTTCTTC

J gene: TRBJ2-5
D gene: TRBD1
V gene: TRBV28
clone size: -
CDR3 protein: CASRPTGGETQYF
CDR3 DNA: TGTGCCAGCAGGCCGACAGGGGGAGAGACCCAGTACTTC

J gene: TRBJ2-2
D gene: -
V gene: TRBV4-3
clone size: -
CDR3 protein: CASSREGRTPGELFF
CDR3 DNA: TGCGCCAGCAGCCGAGAGGGGCGGACGCCCGGGGAGCTGTTTTTT

J gene: TRBJ2-3
D gene: -
V gene: TRBV29-1
clone size: -
CDR3 protein: CSVEERGSYTDTQYF
CDR3 DNA: TGCAGCGTTGAAGAGCGGGGATCCTACACAGATACGCAGTATTTT

J gene: TRBJ1-6
D gene: -
V gene: TRBV2
clone size: -
CDR3 protein: CASKDSSYNSPLHF
CDR3 DNA: TGTGCCAGCAAAGACAGCTCCTATAATTCACCCCTCCACTTT

J gene: TRBJ1-5
D gene: TRBD1
V gene: TRBV19
clone size: -
CDR3 protein: CASSTRGNNQPQHF
CDR3 DNA: TGTGCCAGTAGCACCAGGGGGAACAATCAGCCCCAGCATTTT

J gene: TRBJ2-5
D gene: -
V gene: TRBV4-1
clone size: -
CDR3 protein: CASSQDGAAAGSGWETQYF
CDR3 DNA: TGCGCCAGCAGCCAAGACGGGGCTGCGGCGGGAAGTGGCTGGGAGACCCAGTACTTC

J gene: TRBJ1-5
D gene: -
V gene: TRBV16
clone size: -
CDR3 protein: CASSQLFDQPQHF
CDR3 DNA: TGTGCCAGCAGCCAACTGTTCGATCAGCCCCAGCATTTT

J gene: TRBJ1-3
D gene: TRBD1
V gene: TRBV30
clone size: -
CDR3 protein: CAWRDRGNTIYF
CDR3 DNA: TGTGCCTGGAGGGACAGGGGAAACACCATATATTTT

J gene: TRBJ2-5
D gene: TRBD2
V gene: TRBV6-2/TRBV6-3
clone size: -
CDR3 protein: CASSYILAGGEMRETQYF
CDR3 DNA: TGTGCCAGCAGTTACATACTAGCGGGAGGGGAAATGCGAGAGACCCAGTACTTC

J gene: TRBJ2-1
D gene: -
V gene: TRBV6-2/TRBV6-3
clone size: few
CDR3 protein: CASSLTPNEQFF
CDR3 DNA: TGTGCCAGCAGTTTGACACCCAATGAGCAGTTCTTC

J gene: TRBJ2-2
D gene: TRBD1
V gene: TRBV9
clone size: -
CDR3 protein: CASSVGSQGSGELFF
CDR3 DNA: TGTGCCAGCAGCGTAGGTTCACAGGGGAGCGGGGAGCTGTTTTTT

J gene: TRBJ2-1
D gene: TRBD1
V gene: TRBV5-1
clone size: few
CDR3 protein: CASSTGQGRYNEQFF
CDR3 DNA: TGCGCCAGCAGCACCGGACAGGGGAGATACAATGAGCAGTTCTTC

J gene: TRBJ1-2
D gene: TRBD1
V gene: TRBV6-2/TRBV6-3
clone size: -
CDR3 protein: CASSFGTDLGYTF
CDR3 DNA: TGTGCCAGCAGCTTTGGGACAGATCTGGGCTACACCTTC

J gene: TRBJ2-3
D gene: TRBD2
V gene: TRBV24-1
clone size: once
CDR3 protein: CATSDSAGGPYKGTDTQYF
CDR3 DNA: TGTGCCACCAGTGATTCGGCGGGAGGGCCCTATAAGGGCACAGATACGCAGTATTTT